This T cell receptor (beta chain) was sequenced for a study of cytomegalovirus exposure and HLA in healthy donors. Findings and caveats of the study: Investigators reported 150 to 200 TCR beta chains as tied to cytomegalovirus. Among CMV-associated TCR beta chains, most appeared HLA-restricted in a later analysis. A later analysis found TCR association rates differed by HLA locus, highest for DRB1 and lowest for HLA-C.

PCR primers comprised 60 Vbeta and 13 Jbeta primers. Generated by immunoSEQ multiplex PCR, the TCRdb table keeps only in-frame clones and is missing some. The sample holds 85,000 to 100,000 clones, about 81% seen once. About this clone itself: Antigen unknown.

CDR3 size: 18 residues. Germline V lookup: CDR1 SGHRS, CDR2 YFSETQ. J lost 4 bases, V lost 4 bases, and 15 bases had no gene match. Sequencing was performed on PBMCs. This clonotype was obtained from a middle-aged woman in good health and CMV-seropositive. V gene TRBV5-1 combines with J gene TRBJ2-1; TRBD1 aligns across 9 bases. The CDR3 coding sequence is TGCGCCAGCAGCGCCTGGGACAGGGTAATAACTGGTTACAATGAGCAGTTCTTC. Amino acids: CASSAWDRVITGYNEQFF.